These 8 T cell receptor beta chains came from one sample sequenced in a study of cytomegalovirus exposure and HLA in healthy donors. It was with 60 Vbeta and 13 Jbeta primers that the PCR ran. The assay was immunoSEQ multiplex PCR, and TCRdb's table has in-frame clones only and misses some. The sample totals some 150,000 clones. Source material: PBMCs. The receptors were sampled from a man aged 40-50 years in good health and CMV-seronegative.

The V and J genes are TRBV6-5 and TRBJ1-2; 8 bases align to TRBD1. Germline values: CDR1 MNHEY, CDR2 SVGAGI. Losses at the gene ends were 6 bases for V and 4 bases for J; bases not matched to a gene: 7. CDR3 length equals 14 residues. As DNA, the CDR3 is TGTGCCAGCAGACCCGACAGGGGATTCTATGGCTACACCTTC. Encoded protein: CASRPDRGFYGYTF.

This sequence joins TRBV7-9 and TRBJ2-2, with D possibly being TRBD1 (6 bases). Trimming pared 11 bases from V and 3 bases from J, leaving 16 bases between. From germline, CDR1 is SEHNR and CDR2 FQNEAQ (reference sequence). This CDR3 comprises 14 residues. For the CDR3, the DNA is TGTGCCGGATCCAGGGGTCCTTACACCGGGGAGCTGTTTTTT. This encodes CAGSRGPYTGELFF.

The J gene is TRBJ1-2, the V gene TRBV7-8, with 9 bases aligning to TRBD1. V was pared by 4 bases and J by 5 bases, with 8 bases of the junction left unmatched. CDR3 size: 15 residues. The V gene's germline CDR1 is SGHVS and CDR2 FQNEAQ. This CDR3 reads CASSSRGGTGYGYTF. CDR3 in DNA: TGTGCCAGCAGCTCTAGGGGAGGGACAGGGTATGGCTACACCTTC. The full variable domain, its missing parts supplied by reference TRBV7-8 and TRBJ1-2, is GAGVSQSPRYKVAKRGQDVALRCDPISGHVSLFWYQQALGQGPEFLTYFQNEAQLDKSGLPSDRFFAERPEGSVSTLKIQRTQQEDSAVYLCASSSRGGTGYGYTFGSGTRLTVV.

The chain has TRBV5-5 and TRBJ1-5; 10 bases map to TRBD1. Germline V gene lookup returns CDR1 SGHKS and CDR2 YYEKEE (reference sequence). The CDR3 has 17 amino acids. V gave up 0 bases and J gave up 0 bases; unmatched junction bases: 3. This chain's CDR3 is CASSLVGTGASNQPQHF. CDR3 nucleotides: TGTGCCAGCAGCTTGGTGGGGACAGGGGCTAGCAATCAGCCCCAGCATTTT.

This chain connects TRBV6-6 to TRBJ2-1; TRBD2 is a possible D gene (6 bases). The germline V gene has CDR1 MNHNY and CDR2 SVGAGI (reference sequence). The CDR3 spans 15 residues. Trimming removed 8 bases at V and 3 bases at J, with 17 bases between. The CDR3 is CASGAAGLFYNEQFF. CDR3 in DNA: TGTGCCAGCGGAGCGGCGGGGCTGTTCTACAATGAGCAGTTCTTC.

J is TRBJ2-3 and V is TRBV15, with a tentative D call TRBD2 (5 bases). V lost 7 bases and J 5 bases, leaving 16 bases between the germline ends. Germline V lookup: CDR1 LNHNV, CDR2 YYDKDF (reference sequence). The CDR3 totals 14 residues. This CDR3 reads CATNFEGSGDTQYF. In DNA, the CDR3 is TGTGCCACCAATTTTGAGGGTTCGGGAGATACGCAGTATTTT.

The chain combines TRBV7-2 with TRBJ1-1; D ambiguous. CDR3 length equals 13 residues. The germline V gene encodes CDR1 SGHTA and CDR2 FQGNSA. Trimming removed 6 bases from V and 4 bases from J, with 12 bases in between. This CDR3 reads CASRSPAGTEAFF. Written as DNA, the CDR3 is TGTGCCAGCAGGAGCCCGGCGGGCACTGAAGCTTTCTTT.

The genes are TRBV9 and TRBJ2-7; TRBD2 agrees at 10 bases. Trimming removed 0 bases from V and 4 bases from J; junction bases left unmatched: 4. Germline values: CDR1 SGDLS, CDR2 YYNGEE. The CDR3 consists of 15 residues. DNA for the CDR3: TGTGCCAGCAGCGTAGGAGCGGGGGGGCCATACGAGCAGTACTTC. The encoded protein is CASSVGAGGPYEQYF.